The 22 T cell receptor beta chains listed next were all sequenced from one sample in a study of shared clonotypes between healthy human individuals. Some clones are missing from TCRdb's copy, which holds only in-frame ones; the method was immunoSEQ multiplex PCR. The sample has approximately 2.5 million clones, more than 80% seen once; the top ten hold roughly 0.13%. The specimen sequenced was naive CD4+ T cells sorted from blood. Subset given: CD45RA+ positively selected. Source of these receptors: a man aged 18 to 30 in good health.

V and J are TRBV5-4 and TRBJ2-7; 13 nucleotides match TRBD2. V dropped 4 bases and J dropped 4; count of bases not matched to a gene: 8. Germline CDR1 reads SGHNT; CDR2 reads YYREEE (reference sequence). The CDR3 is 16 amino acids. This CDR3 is CASSNAGLAGAYEQYF. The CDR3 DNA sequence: TGTGCCAGCAGCAATGCTGGACTAGCGGGAGCATACGAGCAGTACTTC.

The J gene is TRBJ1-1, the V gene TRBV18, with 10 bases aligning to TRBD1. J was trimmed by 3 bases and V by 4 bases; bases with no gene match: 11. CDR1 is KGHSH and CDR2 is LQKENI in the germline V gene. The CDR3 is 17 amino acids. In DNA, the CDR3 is TGTGCCAGCTCACTTCGCCGGGACAGGGGAAAGGACACTGAAGCTTTCTTT. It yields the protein CASSLRRDRGKDTEAFF.

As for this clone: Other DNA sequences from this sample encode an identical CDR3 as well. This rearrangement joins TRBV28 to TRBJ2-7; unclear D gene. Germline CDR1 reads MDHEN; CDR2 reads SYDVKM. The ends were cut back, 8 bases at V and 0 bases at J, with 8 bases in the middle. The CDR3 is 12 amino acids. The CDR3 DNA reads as TGTGCCAGCGCTAGAAGCTCCTACGAGCAGTACTTC. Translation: CASARSSYEQYF.

The CDR3 reads CASSILDKNTEAFF. CDR3 DNA: TGTGCCAGTAGTATCCTGGACAAGAACACTGAAGCTTTCTTT. This sequence joins TRBV19 and TRBJ1-1; D may be TRBD1 (5 bases). Germline CDR1 and CDR2: LNHDA and SQIVND (reference sequence). The CDR3 extends over 14 amino acids. V lost 3 bases and J lost 1, with 9 bases in between.

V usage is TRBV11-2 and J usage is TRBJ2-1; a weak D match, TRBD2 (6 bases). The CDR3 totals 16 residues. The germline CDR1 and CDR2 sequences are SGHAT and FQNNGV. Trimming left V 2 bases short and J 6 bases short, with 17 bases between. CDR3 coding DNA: TGTGCCAGCAGCTTAAATAGACTAGGTCCGGGCAATGAGCAGTTCTTC. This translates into CASSLNRLGPGNEQFF.

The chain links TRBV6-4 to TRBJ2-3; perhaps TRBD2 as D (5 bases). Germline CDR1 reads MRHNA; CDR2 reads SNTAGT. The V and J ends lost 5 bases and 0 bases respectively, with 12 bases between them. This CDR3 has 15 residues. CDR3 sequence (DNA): TGTGCCAGCAGTACTCAAGCGGCTAGCACAGATACGCAGTATTTT. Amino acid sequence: CASSTQAASTDTQYF.

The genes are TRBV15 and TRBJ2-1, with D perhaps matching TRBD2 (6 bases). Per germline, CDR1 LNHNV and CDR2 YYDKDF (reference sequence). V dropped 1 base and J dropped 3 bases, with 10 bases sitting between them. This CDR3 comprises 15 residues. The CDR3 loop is CATSRAGANYNEQFF. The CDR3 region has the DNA TGTGCCACCAGCAGAGCGGGAGCTAACTACAATGAGCAGTTCTTC.

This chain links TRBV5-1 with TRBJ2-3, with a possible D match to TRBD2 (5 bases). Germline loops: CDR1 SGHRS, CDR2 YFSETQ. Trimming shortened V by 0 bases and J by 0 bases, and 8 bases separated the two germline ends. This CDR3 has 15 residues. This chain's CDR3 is CASSLDRTSTDTQYF. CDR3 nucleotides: TGCGCCAGCAGCTTGGACCGGACTAGCACAGATACGCAGTATTTT.

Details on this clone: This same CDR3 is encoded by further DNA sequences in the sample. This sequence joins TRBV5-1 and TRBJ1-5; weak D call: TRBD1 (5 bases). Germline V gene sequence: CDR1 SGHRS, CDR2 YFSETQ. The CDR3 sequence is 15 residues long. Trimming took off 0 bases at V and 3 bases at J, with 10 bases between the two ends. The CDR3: CASSLDGTHNQPQHF. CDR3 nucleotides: TGCGCCAGCAGCTTGGACGGGACCCACAATCAGCCCCAGCATTTT. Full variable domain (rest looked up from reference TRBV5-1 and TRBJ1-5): KAGVTQTPRYLIKTRGQQVTLSCSPISGHRSVSWYQQTPGQGLQFLFEYFSETQRNKGNFPGRFSGRQFSNSRSEMNVSTLELGDSALYLCASSLDGTHNQPQHFGDGTRLSIL.

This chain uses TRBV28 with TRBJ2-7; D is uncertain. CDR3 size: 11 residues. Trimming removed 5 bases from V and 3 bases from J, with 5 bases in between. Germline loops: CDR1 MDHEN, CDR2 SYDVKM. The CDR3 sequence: CASSDRYEQYF. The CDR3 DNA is TGTGCCAGCAGTGATCGCTACGAGCAGTACTTC.

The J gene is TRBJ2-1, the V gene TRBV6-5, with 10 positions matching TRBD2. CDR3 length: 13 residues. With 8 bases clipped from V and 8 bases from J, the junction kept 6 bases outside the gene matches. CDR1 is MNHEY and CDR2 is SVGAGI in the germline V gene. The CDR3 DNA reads TGTGCCAGCCGTCTAGCGGGAGTCTATGAGCAGTTCTTC. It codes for CASRLAGVYEQFF.

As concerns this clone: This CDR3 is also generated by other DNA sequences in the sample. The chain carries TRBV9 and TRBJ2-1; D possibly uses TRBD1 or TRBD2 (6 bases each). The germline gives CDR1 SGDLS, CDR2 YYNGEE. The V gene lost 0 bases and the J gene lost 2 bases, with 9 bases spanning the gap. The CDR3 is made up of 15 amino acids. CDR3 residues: CASSVVGGTYNEQFF. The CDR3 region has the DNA TGTGCCAGCAGCGTAGTGGGGGGCACCTACAATGAGCAGTTCTTC.

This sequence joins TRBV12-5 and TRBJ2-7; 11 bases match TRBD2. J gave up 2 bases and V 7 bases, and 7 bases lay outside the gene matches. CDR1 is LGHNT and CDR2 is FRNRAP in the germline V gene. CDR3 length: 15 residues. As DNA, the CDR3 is TGTGCTAGTGCCCACCTACTAGCGGGAGCCTACGAGCAGTACTTC. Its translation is CASAHLLAGAYEQYF.

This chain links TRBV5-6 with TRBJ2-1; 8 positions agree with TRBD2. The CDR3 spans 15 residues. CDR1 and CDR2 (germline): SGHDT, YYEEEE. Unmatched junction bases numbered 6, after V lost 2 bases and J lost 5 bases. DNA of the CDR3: TGTGCCAGCAGCTTCACTAGCGGTTGGGACAATGAGCAGTTCTTC. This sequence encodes CASSFTSGWDNEQFF.

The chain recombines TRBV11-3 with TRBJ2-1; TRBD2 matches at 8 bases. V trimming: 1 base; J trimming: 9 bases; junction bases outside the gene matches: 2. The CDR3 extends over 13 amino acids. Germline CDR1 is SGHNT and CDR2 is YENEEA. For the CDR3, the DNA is TGTGCCAGCAGCTTAGGCCTAGCGGGTGAGCAGTTCTTC. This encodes CASSLGLAGEQFF.

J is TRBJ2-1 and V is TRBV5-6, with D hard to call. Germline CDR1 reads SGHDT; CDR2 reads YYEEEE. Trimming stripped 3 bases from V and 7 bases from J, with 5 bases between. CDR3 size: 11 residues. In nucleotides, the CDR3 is TGTGCCAGCAGCTACCGGAATGAGCAGTTCTTC. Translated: CASSYRNEQFF.

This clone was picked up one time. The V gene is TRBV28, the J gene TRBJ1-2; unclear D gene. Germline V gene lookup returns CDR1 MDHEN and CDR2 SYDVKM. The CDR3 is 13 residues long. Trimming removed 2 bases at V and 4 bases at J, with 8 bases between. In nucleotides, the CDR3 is TGTGCCAGCAGTTTAGAGGCAGTCTATGGCTACACCTTC. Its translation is CASSLEAVYGYTF.

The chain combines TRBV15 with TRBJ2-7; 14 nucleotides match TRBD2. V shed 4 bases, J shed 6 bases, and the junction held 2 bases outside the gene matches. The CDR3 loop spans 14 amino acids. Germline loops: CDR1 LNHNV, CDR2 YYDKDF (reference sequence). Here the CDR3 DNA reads TGTGCCACCAGCACCGGGACTAGCGGGAGCGAGCAGTACTTC. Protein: CATSTGTSGSEQYF.

The CDR3 DNA follows: TGTGCCAGCAGTTACAAAGCGGGAGACACAGATACGCAGTATTTT. Translation gives CASSYKAGDTDTQYF. The rearrangement links TRBV6-5 to TRBJ2-3; 8 bases align to TRBD2. V gave up 2 bases and J gave up 2 bases; unmatched junction bases: 3. This CDR3 contains 15 residues. Germline CDR1 MNHEY, CDR2 SVGAGI.

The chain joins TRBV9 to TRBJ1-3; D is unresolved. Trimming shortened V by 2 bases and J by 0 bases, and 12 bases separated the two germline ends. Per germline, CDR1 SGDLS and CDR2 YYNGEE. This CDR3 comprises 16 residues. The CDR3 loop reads CASSVDISHSGNTIYF. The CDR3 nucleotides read TGTGCCAGCAGCGTCGACATCTCCCACTCTGGAAACACCATATATTTT.

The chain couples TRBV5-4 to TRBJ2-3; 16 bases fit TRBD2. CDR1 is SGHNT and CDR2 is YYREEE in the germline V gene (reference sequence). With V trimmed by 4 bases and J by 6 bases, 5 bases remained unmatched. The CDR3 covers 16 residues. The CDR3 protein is CASSIGTSGGVDTQYF. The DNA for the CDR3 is TGTGCCAGCAGCATCGGGACTAGCGGGGGGGTCGATACGCAGTATTTT.

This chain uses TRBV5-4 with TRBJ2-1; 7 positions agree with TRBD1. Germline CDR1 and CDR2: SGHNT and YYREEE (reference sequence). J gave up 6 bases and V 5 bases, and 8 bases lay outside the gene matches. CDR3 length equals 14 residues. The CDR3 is CASRLQGYLNEQFF. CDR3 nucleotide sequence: TGTGCCAGCAGGCTACAGGGGTACCTCAATGAGCAGTTCTTC.